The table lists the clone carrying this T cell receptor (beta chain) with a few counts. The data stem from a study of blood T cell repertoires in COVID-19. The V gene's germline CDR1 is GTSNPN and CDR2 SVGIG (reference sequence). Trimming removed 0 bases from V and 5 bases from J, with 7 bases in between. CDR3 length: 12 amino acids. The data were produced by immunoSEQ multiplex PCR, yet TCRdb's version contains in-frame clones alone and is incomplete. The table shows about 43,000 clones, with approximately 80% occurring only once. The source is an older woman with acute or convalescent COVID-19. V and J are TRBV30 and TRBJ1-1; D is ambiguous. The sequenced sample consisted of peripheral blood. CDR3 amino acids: CAWSVSVTEAFF. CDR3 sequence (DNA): TGTGCCTGGAGTGTTAGTGTAACTGAAGCTTTCTTT.